A selection of T cell receptor beta chains follows, all from one sample in a study of T cell responses to AZD1222 COVID-19 vaccine. Some clones are missing from TCRdb's copy, which holds only in-frame ones; the method was immunoSEQ multiplex PCR. The table lists 98,000 or so clones, approximately 91% of them singletons. The source material was peripheral blood, sampled on day 0 of AZD1222 vaccination. All receptors come from an adult in good health. The CDR3 runs from the conserved cysteine through the conserved F or W. The order of the fields is D gene, CDR3 length, clone size, J gene, V gene, CDR3 protein, CDR3 DNA. A D gene is named only where the DNA matches it firmly. Size is stated for part of the rows, as once, few or many counts, or as a class when the clone is expanded.

TRBD1	13	.	TRBJ1-2	TRBV30	CAWSAGGDYGYTF	TGTGCCTGGAGTGCAGGGGGCGACTATGGCTACACCTTC
.	13	.	TRBJ2-5	TRBV6-1	CASSDQGEETQYF	TGTGCCAGCAGTGATCAGGGTGAAGAGACCCAGTACTTC
.	13	.	TRBJ1-1	TRBV6-5	CASSLLSVTEAFF	TGTGCCAGCAGTTTATTGTCGGTCACTGAAGCTTTCTTT
.	12	once	TRBJ2-2	TRBV15	CATSQGTGELFF	TGTGCCACCAGCCAGGGCACCGGGGAGCTGTTTTTT
TRBD1	14	.	TRBJ1-2	TRBV3-1/TRBV3-2	CASSQRQGDYGYTF	TGTGCCAGCAGCCAACGACAGGGTGACTATGGCTACACCTTC
TRBD1	15	.	TRBJ2-1	TRBV19	CASSIGTGSYNEQFF	TGTGCCAGTAGTATTGGGACAGGTTCCTACAATGAGCAGTTCTTC
.	13	.	TRBJ1-1	TRBV7-3	CASSLSGNTEAFF	TGTGCCAGCAGCTTATCTGGGAACACTGAAGCTTTCTTT
.	14	.	TRBJ1-2	TRBV6-1	CASSEAGGGHGYTF	TGTGCCAGCAGTGAAGCGGGCGGGGGGCATGGCTACACCTTC
TRBD1	15	.	TRBJ1-2	TRBV9	CASSSSTGEAYGYTF	TGTGCCAGCAGCTCATCGACAGGGGAGGCCTATGGCTACACCTTC
TRBD1	16	once	TRBJ1-2	TRBV5-1	CASSPTGTGINYGYTF	TGCGCCAGCAGCCCAACCGGGACAGGGATTAACTATGGCTACACCTTC
.	15	few	TRBJ1-5	TRBV5-4	CASSLGPLTDQPQHF	TGTGCCAGCAGCCTCGGCCCCCTTACCGACCAGCCCCAGCATTTT
.	15	once	TRBJ2-5	TRBV7-9	CASSLGSRTGETQYF	TGTGCCAGCAGCTTAGGTTCGCGCACGGGGGAGACCCAGTACTTC
.	16	once	TRBJ1-4	TRBV3-1/TRBV3-2	CASSHGQAGFNEKLFF	TGTGCCAGCAGCCACGGGCAAGCAGGATTCAATGAAAAACTGTTTTTT
TRBD1	14	few	TRBJ2-5	TRBV30	CAWTIGTVRETQYF	TGTGCCTGGACCATAGGGACAGTACGAGAGACCCAGTACTTC
.	15	.	TRBJ1-2	TRBV3-1/TRBV3-2	CASSRKGRESNGYTF	TGTGCCAGCAGTCGGAAGGGTAGGGAATCGAATGGCTACACCTTC
.	14	.	TRBJ1-1	TRBV19	CASSWRGPNTEAFF	TGTGCCAGTAGTTGGCGGGGCCCGAACACTGAAGCTTTCTTT
.	14	.	TRBJ2-7	TRBV6-5	CASSYQWGGHEQYF	TGTGCCAGCAGTTATCAGTGGGGGGGCCACGAGCAGTACTTC
.	14	.	TRBJ2-3	TRBV16	CASSQSTRTDTQYF	TGTGCCAGCAGCCAATCTACCCGCACAGATACGCAGTATTTT
.	16	few	TRBJ1-2	TRBV5-8	CASSLERDKVTGGYTF	TGTGCCAGCAGCTTGGAGCGGGACAAGGTCACGGGTGGCTACACCTTC
TRBD1	18	.	TRBJ1-2	TRBV3-1/TRBV3-2	CASSQRSQGASGPYGYTF	TGTGCCAGCAGCCAACGGTCGCAGGGGGCCTCGGGCCCCTATGGCTACACCTTC
.	15	.	TRBJ2-1	TRBV7-7	CASSFGDGDYNEQFF	TGTGCCAGCAGCTTCGGGGACGGAGACTACAATGAGCAGTTCTTC
.	18	.	TRBJ2-3	TRBV7-8	CASSLGVVGPRGTDTQYF	TGTGCCAGCAGCTTAGGGGTAGTGGGGCCCCGGGGCACAGATACGCAGTATTTT
.	16	.	TRBJ2-1	TRBV4-1	CASSQEPLSSYNEQFF	TGCGCCAGCAGCCAAGAACCACTGAGCTCCTACAATGAGCAGTTCTTC
.	18	.	TRBJ1-2	TRBV5-1	CASSLGGTRTGFTYGYTF	TGCGCCAGCAGCTTGGGTGGGACGAGAACCGGCTTCACCTATGGCTACACCTTC
TRBD2	16	.	TRBJ2-3	TRBV3-1/TRBV3-2	CASSDRTSGATDTQYF	TGTGCCAGCAGCGACCGGACTAGCGGGGCTACAGATACGCAGTATTTT
.	12	.	TRBJ2-3	TRBV10-1	CASSEGRDTQYF	TGCGCCAGCAGTGAGGGGCGCGATACGCAGTATTTT
.	15	.	TRBJ1-5	TRBV19	CASSISGANNQPQHF	TGTGCCAGTAGTATTAGCGGGGCCAACAATCAGCCCCAGCATTTT
TRBD2	15	.	TRBJ2-1	TRBV27	CASSFSGGAGNEQFF	TGTGCCAGCAGCTTTAGCGGGGGGGCGGGTAATGAGCAGTTCTTC
.	13	.	TRBJ2-7	TRBV6-5	CASSYSILGEQYF	TGTGCCAGCAGTTACTCGATATTGGGCGAGCAGTACTTC
.	14	.	TRBJ1-4	TRBV6-5	CAIPSGGAQGKLFF	TGTGCCATCCCCTCCGGGGGGGCGCAGGGAAAACTGTTTTTT
.	16	once	TRBJ2-2	TRBV19	CASMIPLDALTGELFF	TGTGCCAGTATGATCCCCCTCGACGCACTCACCGGGGAGCTGTTTTTT
.	14	once	TRBJ2-5	TRBV4-1	CASSQDGLGETQYF	TGCGCCAGCAGCCAAGATGGTCTCGGGGAGACCCAGTACTTC
TRBD1	14	.	TRBJ2-7	TRBV6-5	CASSYSYTGGEQYF	TGTGCCAGCAGTTACTCCTACACAGGGGGCGAGCAGTACTTC
.	15	.	TRBJ2-5	TRBV6-5	CASTSSGGALETQYF	TGTGCCAGCACCTCTAGTGGGGGGGCCTTAGAGACCCAGTACTTC
.	12	.	TRBJ2-7	TRBV5-6	CASSLGNYEQYF	TGTGCCAGCAGCTTAGGGAACTACGAGCAGTACTTC
TRBD1	12	.	TRBJ1-1	TRBV30	CACRGTITEAFF	TGTGCCTGCAGGGGGACGATCACTGAAGCTTTCTTT
.	15	.	TRBJ1-1	TRBV19	CASSIEYRAGTEAFF	TGTGCCAGTAGTATCGAGTACAGGGCCGGGACTGAAGCTTTCTTT
.	13	once	TRBJ2-1	TRBV9	CASSSNYRIEQFF	TGTGCCAGCAGCTCCAATTACAGAATTGAGCAGTTCTTC
.	14	.	TRBJ2-5	TRBV5-1	CASSPGLGQETQYF	TGCGCCAGCAGTCCAGGGTTGGGCCAAGAGACCCAGTACTTC
.	16	.	TRBJ2-7	TRBV5-1	CASAPLVGLSSYEQYF	TGCGCCAGCGCCCCGTTAGTCGGGCTGAGCTCCTACGAGCAGTACTTC
.	14	.	TRBJ2-2	TRBV5-4	CASSLAGNTGELFF	TGTGCCAGCAGCTTGGCTGGGAACACCGGGGAGCTGTTTTTT
.	14	.	TRBJ2-3	TRBV6-4	CASISLAGTDTQYF	TGTGCCAGCATCTCCTTGGCCGGGACAGATACGCAGTATTTT
.	17	once	TRBJ2-1	TRBV11-2	CASSLAGFRGTYNEQFF	TGTGCCAGCAGTCTTGCAGGGTTTCGAGGGACCTACAATGAGCAGTTCTTC
.	14	.	TRBJ2-1	TRBV15	CATSQVRAYNEQFF	TGTGCCACCTCTCAAGTCAGGGCCTACAATGAGCAGTTCTTC
.	14	.	TRBJ1-6	TRBV6-4	CASSADGDNSPLHF	TGTGCCAGCAGCGCGGACGGAGATAATTCACCCCTCCACTTT
.	15	.	TRBJ1-6	TRBV30	CAWSVLGAGNSPLHF	TGTGCCTGGAGTGTACTTGGGGCGGGGAATTCACCCCTCCACTTT
.	13	few	TRBJ2-5	TRBV5-4	CASSLLPVETQYF	TGTGCCAGCAGCTTGCTTCCGGTCGAGACCCAGTACTTC
TRBD1	16	.	TRBJ2-2	TRBV7-9	CASSSLTGRWTGELFF	TGTGCCAGCAGCTCGCTGACAGGGCGATGGACCGGGGAGCTGTTTTTT
.	14	few	TRBJ1-1	TRBV5-4	CASSEGRTNTEAFF	TGTGCCAGCAGCGAGGGACGGACGAACACTGAAGCTTTCTTT
TRBD1	16	once	TRBJ1-4	TRBV27	CASSFRTGPGNEKLFF	TGTGCCAGCAGTTTCCGGACAGGCCCGGGAAATGAAAAACTGTTTTTT
.	11	.	TRBJ2-2	TRBV11-3	CASSLAGELFF	TGTGCCAGCAGCTTAGCCGGGGAGCTGTTTTTT